A single sample gave rise to the 32 T cell receptor beta chains below, sequenced in a study of beta chain features in type 1 diabetes (dated by TCRdb to 2016 to 2019). The paper as a whole reports these results and caveats: In all four CD4+ subsets, TCRB CDR3 length was moderately but significantly shorter in type 1 diabetes patients.

The library was made by the immunoSEQ multiplex PCR assay. The High Capacity cDNA Reverse Transcription Kit was used to reverse transcribe all of the isolated RNA, meaning that expressed TCRB transcripts were what got sequenced. Imported from immuneACCESS, the table was reduced by TCRdb to in-frame sequences with V and J called. These copies leave out some clones; in studies compared against another copy, an unresolved V gene accounts for under half, and the cause of the remainder is not known. For this sample there are 20,000 to 30,000 clones; roughly half appear just once. 0.3% of the sample goes to the ten largest clones. No antigens are known for them. Sample: stem cell memory CD4+ T cells from blood. What the cell subset or site label conveys for this sample: stem cell-like memory CD4+ T cells. The receptors stem from a man aged 25-45 years with type 1 diabetes.

The genes are TRBV19 and TRBJ1-4; 8 bases align to TRBD1. V lost 6 bases and J lost 3; bases outside the gene matches: 9. The CDR3 extends over 16 amino acids. The germline V gene has CDR1 LNHDA and CDR2 SQIVND (reference sequence). CDR3 sequence reads: CASSYGQGRANEKLFF. In DNA form, the CDR3 reads TGTGCCAGTAGCTACGGACAGGGTAGAGCTAATGAAAAACTGTTTTTT.

This clone was recorded a few times. The chain uses TRBV19 and TRBJ2-1; D gene ambiguous. V was trimmed by 4 bases and J by 12 bases, leaving 10 bases between them. The CDR3 contains 11 residues. In germline, CDR1 is LNHDA, CDR2 SQIVND (reference sequence). CDR3 residues: CASSTETLQFF. The CDR3 bases are TGTGCCAGTAGTACCGAGACATTGCAGTTCTTC.

This clone showed up just a few times. J is TRBJ2-7 and V is TRBV7-2, with 8 positions matching TRBD2. CDR3 length equals 15 residues. Germline CDR1 is SGHTA and CDR2 is FQGNSA. V shed 2 bases, J shed 2 bases, and the junction held 5 bases outside the gene matches. The CDR3 DNA follows: TGTGCCAGCAGCTTATCGGGCGGGGGGACCTACGAGCAGTACTTC. The encoded protein is CASSLSGGGTYEQYF.

The CDR3 reads CASSGTGALRSQHF. CDR3 in DNA: TGTGCCAGCAGTGGGACAGGGGCCCTCCGTTCCCAGCATTTT. This sequence joins TRBV27 and TRBJ1-5; 10 positions match TRBD1. Germline V gives CDR1 MNHEY, CDR2 SMNVEV (reference sequence). The CDR3 is 14 amino acids. V dropped 5 bases and J dropped 11; count of bases not matched to a gene: 9.

The chain couples TRBV6-4 to TRBJ1-1, with 12 bases aligning to TRBD1. The germline V gene encodes CDR1 MRHNA and CDR2 SNTAGT. V lost 10 bases and J lost 4; bases outside the gene matches: 13. The CDR3 contains 16 residues. CDR3 in DNA: TGTGCCACCAAGGGAGCTGGGGACAGGGGGCCCACTGAAGCTTTCTTT. Translated: CATKGAGDRGPTEAFF.

The table lists this clone with a few counts. The rearrangement joins TRBV29-1 to TRBJ1-1; TRBD1 aligns across 7 bases. The V gene end was trimmed by 8 bases and the J gene end by 4 bases; junction bases not matched to a gene: 7. The CDR3 loop spans 12 amino acids. Per the germline V gene, CDR1 is SQVTM and CDR2 is ANQGSEA. CDR3 bases: TGCAGCTCCACGCACAGGGGCACTGAAGCTTTCTTT. Translation: CSSTHRGTEAFF.

This clone was counted only a few times. The V and J genes are TRBV7-6 and TRBJ2-7; 7 nucleotides match TRBD2. Germline assignment: CDR1 SGHVS and CDR2 FNYEAQ. The CDR3 totals 17 residues. Germline trimming cut 2 bases from V and 2 bases from J; bases unmatched to any gene: 12. The CDR3 reads CASSLNPASGYPYEQYF. The DNA of the CDR3 is TGTGCCAGCAGCTTAAACCCCGCTAGCGGTTATCCCTACGAGCAGTACTTC.

The J gene is TRBJ2-3, the V gene TRBV7-9, with 13 bases matching TRBD2. CDR1 is SEHNR, CDR2 FQNEAQ, per germline (reference sequence). The CDR3 spans 16 residues. The ends lost 5 bases at V and 3 bases at J; junction bases unmatched: 5. This CDR3 reads CASSEGTSGITDTQYF. As DNA, the CDR3 is TGTGCCAGCAGCGAAGGGACTAGCGGGATAACAGATACGCAGTATTTT.

V usage is TRBV7-9 and J usage is TRBJ2-4; 8 nucleotides align to TRBD2. The V and J ends lost 8 bases and 6 bases, in that order; junction bases with no gene match: 9. Germline lookup yields CDR1 SEHNR and CDR2 FQNEAQ (reference sequence). CDR3 length equals 14 residues. In nucleotides, the CDR3 is TGTGCCAGCCAAAGCGGGGGCTCCGGAAACATTCAGTACTTC. This codes for CASQSGGSGNIQYF.

This rearrangement joins TRBV5-1 to TRBJ2-1; a weak D match, TRBD2 (5 bases). Germline CDR1 is SGHRS and CDR2 is YFSETQ. V was shortened by 0 bases and J by 9 bases, with 10 bases between the two germline ends. The CDR3 has 13 residues. Here the CDR3 DNA reads TGCGCCAGCAGCTTGGCCGGACTTGGTGAGCAGTTCTTC. Amino acid sequence: CASSLAGLGEQFF.

V usage is TRBV11-1 and J usage is TRBJ1-2, with a possible D match to TRBD1 (6 bases). Germline CDR1 is SGHAT and CDR2 is FQDESV (reference sequence). The CDR3 is 16 amino acids. Trimming shortened V by 5 bases and J by 8 bases, and 24 bases separated the two germline ends. The CDR3: CASSQGPNRGAGGYTF. In DNA form, the CDR3 reads TGTGCCAGCAGCCAAGGCCCGAACCGGGGGGCAGGCGGCTACACCTTC.

The rearrangement links TRBV6-5 to TRBJ2-7; TRBD2 matches 10 bases. Germline loops: CDR1 MNHEY, CDR2 SVGAGI. This CDR3 has 14 residues. J was trimmed by 4 bases and V by 0 bases; bases with no gene match: 0. The CDR3 coding sequence is TGTGCCAGCAGTTACTCTAGCGGGGGGTACGAGCAGTACTTC. Translation: CASSYSSGGYEQYF.

The V and J genes are TRBV19 and TRBJ2-1; D perhaps matches TRBD2 (5 bases). The CDR3 consists of 16 residues. The germline V and J ends were trimmed by 5 bases and 0 bases, with 14 bases remaining between them. Germline loops: CDR1 LNHDA, CDR2 SQIVND (reference sequence). The CDR3 spells CASSPWEPRSYNEQFF. The DNA for the CDR3 is TGTGCCAGTAGTCCGTGGGAGCCCCGCTCCTACAATGAGCAGTTCTTC.

V usage is TRBV4-1 and J usage is TRBJ1-6; D is undetermined. Deletions cut 1 base from V and 0 bases from J, with 7 bases between. Germline CDR1 MGHRA, CDR2 YSYEKL. The CDR3 consists of 16 residues. The CDR3 DNA is TGCGCCAGCAGCCAAGGAGGGAGCTCCTATAATTCACCCCTCCACTTT. Translation gives CASSQGGSSYNSPLHF.

A few counts support this clone. The chain carries TRBV5-5 and TRBJ1-1; D is ambiguous. The germline V gene encodes CDR1 SGHKS and CDR2 YYEKEE (reference sequence). The CDR3 has 13 amino acids. V was shortened by 1 base and J by 3 bases, with 7 bases between the two germline ends. The CDR3 DNA reads TGTGCCAGCAGCTTGAATCGGGACACTGAAGCTTTCTTT. Translated, it gives CASSLNRDTEAFF.

The chain employs TRBV5-4 and TRBJ2-7; perhaps TRBD1 as D (6 bases). Germline lookup yields CDR1 SGHNT and CDR2 YYREEE (reference sequence). Trimming shortened V by 4 bases and J by 0 bases, and 11 bases separated the two germline ends. The CDR3 runs to 14 residues. CDR3 sequence: CASSRDRFSYEQYF. The DNA for the CDR3 is TGTGCCAGCAGCCGAGACAGGTTCTCCTACGAGCAGTACTTC.

V is TRBV30 and J is TRBJ1-2, with 7 bases fitting TRBD1. CDR1 is GTSNPN and CDR2 is SVGIG in the germline V gene (reference sequence). After removal of 1 base from V and 8 bases from J, the junction contained 4 bases not matched to a gene. The CDR3 length is 12 residues. Written as DNA, the CDR3 is TGTGCCTGGAGTGAGGGGGCGCAGGGCTACACCTTC. Translation gives CAWSEGAQGYTF. Filled out from reference TRBV30 and TRBJ1-2, the complete variable domain reads SQTIHQWPATLVQPVGSPLSLECTVEGTSNPNLYWYRQAAGRGLQLLFYSVGIGQISSEVPQNLSASRPQDRQFILSSKKLLLSDSGFYLCAWSEGAQGYTFGSGTRLTVV.

This clone was observed a handful of times. This chain joins TRBV7-2 and TRBJ1-5; 7 nucleotides agree with TRBD1. The J segment lost 5 bases and the V segment lost 5 bases, leaving 6 bases of the junction unmatched. Per the germline V gene, CDR1 is SGHTA and CDR2 is FQGNSA. The CDR3 runs to 14 residues. CDR3 sequence (DNA): TGTGCCAGCAGCCCCCGCAGGGGGGATCAGCCCCAGCATTTT. This codes for CASSPRRGDQPQHF.

The rearrangement links TRBV7-2 to TRBJ2-1, with 8 bases matching TRBD2. Germline V gene sequence: CDR1 SGHTA, CDR2 FQGNSA. The V gene end was trimmed by 3 bases and the J gene end by 5 bases; junction bases not matched to a gene: 6. This CDR3 has 15 residues. The chain's CDR3 is CASSFYGRADNEQFF. The CDR3 region has the DNA TGTGCCAGCAGCTTCTACGGGAGGGCCGACAATGAGCAGTTCTTC.

The chain couples TRBV29-1 to TRBJ1-1; possible D gene TRBD1, 5 bases. The CDR3 has 12 residues. CDR1 and CDR2 from the germline V gene are SQVTM and ANQGSEA. Trimming stripped 8 bases from V and 1 base from J, with 11 bases between. This CDR3 is CSTRGGNTEAFF. DNA of the CDR3: TGCAGCACCCGGGGGGGGAACACTGAAGCTTTCTTT. The complete variable domain, with remaining parts taken from reference TRBV29-1 and TRBJ1-1, reads SAVISQKPSRDICQRGTSLTIQCQVDSQVTMMFWYRQQPGQSLTLIATANQGSEATYESGFVIDKFPISRPNLTFSTLTVSNMSPEDSSIYLCSTRGGNTEAFFGQGTRLTVV.

The V and J genes are TRBV10-3 and TRBJ2-5, with TRBD1 matching over 7 bases. This CDR3 comprises 14 residues. V was pared by 7 bases and J by 0 bases, with 5 bases of the junction left unmatched. From germline, CDR1 is ENHRY and CDR2 SYGVKD. The CDR3 DNA follows: TGTGCCATCACCCCGGGACAGAACCAAGAGACCCAGTACTTC. As protein: CAITPGQNQETQYF.

The chain combines TRBV5-1 with TRBJ2-7, with D possibly TRBD2 on 6 matching bases. Trimming removed 4 bases at V and 5 bases at J, with 22 bases between. The CDR3 is made up of 16 amino acids. Germline V CDR1 and CDR2: SGHRS, YFSETQ. CDR3 protein: CASSLLLAAPRNEQYF. DNA for the CDR3: TGCGCCAGCAGCCTTCTACTAGCAGCTCCTCGAAACGAGCAGTACTTC.

The chain uses TRBV30 and TRBJ1-1; TRBD1 matches 7 bases. The CDR3 consists of 13 residues. The germline V gene has CDR1 GTSNPN and CDR2 SVGIG (reference sequence). Trimming cost V 7 bases and J 4 bases; bases outside gene matches: 9. The chain's CDR3 is CAFDDRAGTEAFF. Written as DNA, the CDR3 is TGTGCCTTCGACGACAGGGCGGGCACTGAAGCTTTCTTT.

This chain joins TRBV10-3 and TRBJ1-1; D is unclear. Germline CDR1 is ENHRY and CDR2 is SYGVKD. This CDR3 has 11 residues. Between the trimmed V and J ends, which lost 5 bases and 7 bases, there was a span of 8 bases. The CDR3 protein is CAISRGNEAFF. The CDR3 DNA follows: TGTGCCATCAGTCGGGGTAATGAAGCTTTCTTT.

The CDR3 here is CASSLFMDTGELFF. As DNA, the CDR3 is TGTGCCAGCAGCCTATTCATGGACACCGGGGAGCTGTTTTTT. The rearrangement links TRBV7-2 to TRBJ2-2, with no clear D. The germline V gene encodes CDR1 SGHTA and CDR2 FQGNSA. V was pared by 5 bases and J by 3 bases, with 10 bases between. The CDR3 spans 14 residues.

V is TRBV12-5 and J is TRBJ1-6, with 12 positions matching TRBD1. V shed 0 bases and J 9 bases; nucleotides not matched to a gene: 3. CDR1 LGHNT and CDR2 FRNRAP come from the germline V gene. The CDR3 totals 16 residues. The CDR3 DNA sequence: TGTGCTAGTGGTTTGGTCCCGGGACAGGGGGCTTCACCCCTCCACTTT. It codes for CASGLVPGQGASPLHF.

Only a few counts were recorded for this clone. The gene calls are TRBV10-3 and TRBJ2-5; 9 bases map to TRBD1. The ends lost 6 bases at V and 5 bases at J; junction bases unmatched: 4. The V gene's germline CDR1 is ENHRY and CDR2 SYGVKD. The length of the CDR3 is 13 residues. The CDR3 DNA follows: TGTGCCATCAGCCCTGACAGGGGGGAGACCCAGTACTTC. Its protein is CAISPDRGETQYF.

The gene calls are TRBV30 and TRBJ2-1, with 9 bases fitting TRBD1. The CDR3 consists of 14 residues. After removal of 4 bases from V and 4 bases from J, the junction contained 5 bases not matched to a gene. CDR1 GTSNPN and CDR2 SVGIG come from the germline V gene (reference sequence). In DNA, the CDR3 is TGTGCCTGGAATCCGGGACAGGGATACAATGAGCAGTTCTTC. It specifies CAWNPGQGYNEQFF. Filled out from reference TRBV30 and TRBJ2-1, the complete variable domain reads SQTIHQWPATLVQPVGSPLSLECTVEGTSNPNLYWYRQAAGRGLQLLFYSVGIGQISSEVPQNLSASRPQDRQFILSSKKLLLSDSGFYLCAWNPGQGYNEQFFGPGTRLTVL.

This clone was counted between two and nine times. The CDR3 is CASSLSPSDSYEQYF. CDR3 bases: TGTGCCAGCAGCTTATCCCCTAGCGACTCCTACGAGCAGTACTTC. This chain connects TRBV7-2 to TRBJ2-7; tentatively, D is TRBD2 (6 bases). CDR3 length equals 15 residues. Germline CDR1 SGHTA, CDR2 FQGNSA. Trimming pared 2 bases from V and 0 bases from J, leaving 11 bases between.

The J gene is TRBJ1-4, the V gene TRBV30, with D uncertain. Trimming took off 5 bases at V and 2 bases at J, with 9 bases between the two ends. Germline lookup yields CDR1 GTSNPN and CDR2 SVGIG (reference sequence). The CDR3 consists of 13 residues. The CDR3 here is CAWDRGTNEKLFF. The DNA of the CDR3 is TGTGCCTGGGATAGAGGGACTAATGAAAAACTGTTTTTT.

This clone has just a few counts. The chain has TRBV5-4 and TRBJ1-2; D is possibly TRBD1 (6 bases). The CDR3 is 13 amino acids. CDR1 and CDR2 (germline): SGHNT, YYREEE (reference sequence). V was shortened by 4 bases and J by 9 bases, with 16 bases between the two germline ends. The CDR3 DNA is TGTGCCAGCAGCGTAACCGGGACAAGTAGCTACACCTTC. Translated: CASSVTGTSSYTF.

This chain joins TRBV5-1 and TRBJ2-3, with TRBD1 matching over 7 bases. Germline CDR1 reads SGHRS; CDR2 reads YFSETQ. With V trimmed by 0 bases and J by 6 bases, 7 bases remained unmatched. The CDR3 runs 15 residues. CDR3 amino acids: CASSLGAGGKDTQYF. CDR3 in DNA: TGCGCCAGCAGCTTGGGGGCAGGGGGTAAGGATACGCAGTATTTT.